A single sample is the source of the 10 T cell receptor beta chains below, sequenced in a study of cytomegalovirus exposure and HLA in healthy donors. Data came from immunoSEQ multiplex PCR; TCRdb stores just in-frame clones and leaves some out. This sample has 100,000 to 150,000 clones, with about 96% found just once. The specimen sequenced was PBMCs. These receptors all come from a man younger than 35 in good health and CMV-seronegative.

The rearrangement links TRBV7-9 to TRBJ2-2; D is possibly TRBD1 (6 bases). This CDR3 spans 14 amino acids. The V end was cut by 0 bases, the J end by 5 bases, with 7 bases between. Germline CDR1 SEHNR, CDR2 FQNEAQ (reference sequence). DNA of the CDR3: TGTGCCAGCAGCTTAGCTGGGACAACCGGGGAGCTGTTTTTT. It encodes CASSLAGTTGELFF.

This chain connects TRBV30 to TRBJ1-4, with TRBD1 as a possible D gene (5 bases). The ends were cut back, 2 bases at V and 3 bases at J, with 7 bases in the middle. CDR1 and CDR2 (germline): GTSNPN, SVGIG (reference sequence). The CDR3 is 13 residues long. The CDR3 DNA follows: TGTGCCTGGAGTTCGGGGGCTAATGAAAAACTGTTTTTT. Translating it yields CAWSSGANEKLFF. The whole variable domain, filled in from reference TRBV30 and TRBJ1-4, reads SQTIHQWPATLVQPVGSPLSLECTVEGTSNPNLYWYRQAAGRGLQLLFYSVGIGQISSEVPQNLSASRPQDRQFILSSKKLLLSDSGFYLCAWSSGANEKLFFGSGTQLSVL.

The chain has TRBV29-1 and TRBJ1-2; D is undetermined. V dropped 3 bases and J dropped 4 bases, with 15 bases sitting between them. In germline, CDR1 is SQVTM, CDR2 ANQGSEA. The CDR3 has 14 residues. The CDR3 loop is CSVDVLGVSYGYTF. In nucleotides, the CDR3 is TGCAGCGTTGATGTCTTGGGCGTGAGCTATGGCTACACCTTC.

V and J are TRBV5-3 and TRBJ2-1, with D possibly TRBD2 on 6 matching bases. TRBV5-3 falls under the ORF class, with uncertain function. The CDR3 spans 14 residues. Trimming stripped 4 bases from V and 0 bases from J, with 8 bases between. For the CDR3, the DNA is TGTGCCAGAAGCCCGGGACTCTCCTACAATGAGCAGTTCTTC. Protein product: CARSPGLSYNEQFF.

J is TRBJ2-7 and V is TRBV6-5; TRBD1 is a possible D gene (5 bases). This CDR3 region has 14 residues. V was pared by 5 bases and J by 5 bases, with 16 bases between. Germline-derived CDR1 and CDR2 are MNHEY and SVGAGI. The CDR3 protein is CASSPRTQTDEQYF. The CDR3, as DNA: TGTGCCAGCAGTCCCCGGACACAAACCGACGAGCAGTACTTC.

This rearrangement joins TRBV25-1 to TRBJ2-3, with D perhaps matching TRBD1 (6 bases). Per germline, CDR1 MGHDK and CDR2 SYGVNS. V was pared by 7 bases and J by 2 bases, with 16 bases between. The CDR3 contains 15 residues. The CDR3 DNA follows: TGTGCCAGCACCATGATAGGACAGCTCACAGATACGCAGTATTTT. Protein product: CASTMIGQLTDTQYF.

The CDR3 DNA follows: TGTGCCAGCAGCTCCTTAGTAGCGGGAGGTGGAGGAGAGACCCAGTACTTC. It encodes CASSSLVAGGGGETQYF. The chain joins TRBV7-9 to TRBJ2-5; 10 bases are a match to TRBD2. This CDR3 has 17 amino acids. Germline V gene data show CDR1 as SEHNR and CDR2 as FQNEAQ (reference sequence). Losses at the gene ends were 4 bases for V and 4 bases for J; bases not matched to a gene: 12.

The rearrangement joins TRBV7-9 to TRBJ2-1, with TRBD1 identical over 9 bases. CDR1 SEHNR and CDR2 FQNEAQ come from the germline V gene (reference sequence). V lost 5 bases, J lost 9 bases, and 5 bases stayed unmatched. The length of the CDR3 is 13 residues. For the CDR3, the DNA is TGTGCCAGCAGCCGACAGGGGGACGGTGAGCAGTTCTTC. Translation gives CASSRQGDGEQFF.

The chain couples TRBV7-2 to TRBJ1-3; D remains unclear. Trimming removed 5 bases at V and 4 bases at J, with 9 bases between. Germline CDR1 is SGHTA and CDR2 is FQGNSA. The CDR3 has 13 residues. CDR3 loop: CASSRDGGNTIYF. In DNA, the CDR3 is TGTGCCAGCAGCCGCGACGGGGGAAACACCATATATTTT.

The chain couples TRBV27 to TRBJ2-5; 7 nucleotides agree with TRBD2. CDR3 size: 16 residues. Germline loops: CDR1 MNHEY, CDR2 SMNVEV (reference sequence). V dropped 4 bases and J dropped 4; count of bases not matched to a gene: 12. Here the CDR3 reads CASSSGREWGGETQYF. In nucleotides, the CDR3 is TGTGCCAGCAGTTCGGGGCGGGAGTGGGGAGGAGAGACCCAGTACTTC.